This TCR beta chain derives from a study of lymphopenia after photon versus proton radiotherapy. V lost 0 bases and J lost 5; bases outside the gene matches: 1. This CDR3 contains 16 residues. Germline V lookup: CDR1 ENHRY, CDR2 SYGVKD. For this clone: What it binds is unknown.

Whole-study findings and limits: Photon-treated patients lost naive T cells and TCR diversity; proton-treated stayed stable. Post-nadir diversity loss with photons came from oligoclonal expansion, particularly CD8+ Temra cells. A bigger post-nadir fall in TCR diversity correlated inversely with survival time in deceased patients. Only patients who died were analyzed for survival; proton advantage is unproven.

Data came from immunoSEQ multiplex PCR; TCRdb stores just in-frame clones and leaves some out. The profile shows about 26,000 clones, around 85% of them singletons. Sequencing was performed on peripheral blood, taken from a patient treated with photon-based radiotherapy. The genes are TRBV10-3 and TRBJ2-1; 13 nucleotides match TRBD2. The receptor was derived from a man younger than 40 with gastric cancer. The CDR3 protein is CAISESTSGRDNEQFF. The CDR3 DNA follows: TGTGCCATCAGTGAGTCTACTAGCGGGAGGGACAATGAGCAGTTCTTC.